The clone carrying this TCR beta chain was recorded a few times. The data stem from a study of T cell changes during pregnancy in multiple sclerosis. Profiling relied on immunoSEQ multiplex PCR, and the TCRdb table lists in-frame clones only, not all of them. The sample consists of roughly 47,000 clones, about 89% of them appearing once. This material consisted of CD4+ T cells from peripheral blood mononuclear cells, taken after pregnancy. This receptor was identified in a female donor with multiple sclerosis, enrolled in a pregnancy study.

This CDR3 reads CASSQEQGSYGYTF. CDR3 nucleotides: TGTGCCAGCAGTCAAGAACAGGGTTCATATGGCTACACCTTC. The chain employs TRBV28 and TRBJ1-2; D is perhaps TRBD1 (6 bases). The V end was cut by 5 bases, the J end by 5 bases, with 15 bases between. There are 14 residues in the CDR3. In germline, CDR1 is MDHEN, CDR2 SYDVKM.